This note documents a single T cell receptor beta chain sequence. The target antigen is unknown. The limits of the CDR3 on the DNA are not certain, so only TCRdb's listed CDR3 is given. The CDR3 extends over 20 residues, inclusive of both ends. Germline V gene data show CDR1 as SGHTA and CDR2 as FQGNSA. Sequenced with the Oncomine TCR Beta short-read assay was DNA taken from cultured CD4+ T cells. TCRdb processed the PCR reads anew with MiXCR; each CDR3 protein has one entry. Of approximately 16,000 distinct CDR3 sequences detected, roughly two fifths appear once; the ten largest clones hold approximately 13%. The data belong to a study of vaccination and CD4 T cells after COVID-19. Turning to the study itself: Samples taken post-COVID came a median about 3 months after diagnosis, ranging from 35 to 161. For post-vaccine samples, collection took place a median roughly 70 days after dose two, ranging from 14 to 241.

This sample's treatment: roughly nine-day PBMC culture with coronavirus spike peptide pools or control peptides (ViraFEST assay). ViraFEST relied on peptide pools to expand antigen-specific T cells; the TCRs were sequenced afterward. V usage is TRBV7-2 and J usage is TRBJ2-3; the table's D call of TRBD2 was not tested on the DNA. Sequences were obtained from CD4+ T cells from blood, cultured in vitro. This receptor was obtained from a human donor who had recovered from COVID-19. This CDR3 reads CASSFYICSARDPVPDTQYF.